This T cell receptor (beta chain) appears in the sequencing data of a study of CD8 T cells in ankylosing spondylitis. Notes on the study in general: With a CD8+ phenotype, disease-linked clones were relatively rare in peripheral blood. From matched ankylosing spondylitis synovial fluid, disease-linked clones were reportedly recovered at significantly enriched levels. Reactive arthritis synovial fluid and blood previously showed some of these motif variants.

Germline-derived CDR1 and CDR2 are MNHEY and SMNVEV (reference sequence). This CDR3 is 15 amino acids long. Between the trimmed V and J ends, which lost 6 bases and 6 bases, there was a span of 18 bases. This clonotype came up many times. Its antigen is not known. One entry per CDR3 protein results from TCRdb running MiXCR on the 5' RACE reads. Altogether fewer than 350,000 distinct CDR3 sequences are present, 11% being singletons, with the ten largest covering roughly 9%. The TCR comes from a female donor with ankylosing spondylitis or in good health (not recorded which). The genes are TRBV27 and TRBJ2-1; D unresolved. The sequencing sample was made of blood, either unsorted or a sorted T cell fraction (not recorded which). In DNA form, the CDR3 reads TGTGCCAGCAGCAAATTGGCGGCTAGAGGCAATGAGCAGTTCTTC. This gives the protein CASSKLAARGNEQFF.